Listed below are T cell receptor beta chains from one sample, sequenced in a study of blood T cells in healthy people across ages. TCRdb recomputed calls from the 5' RACE reads with MiXCR, one row per CDR3 protein. The repertoire holds 910,000 or so distinct CDR3 sequences, with roughly 51% as singletons. Sequenced input: blood. These TCRs come from a woman aged 60-75 years in good health. CDR3s leave out the opening cysteine and the closing phenylalanine or tryptophan.

j_gene,v_gene,CDR3aa
TRBJ2-3,TRBV7-2,ASSLAEGTRSTDTQY
TRBJ2-3,TRBV29-1,SVGGVEDTQY
TRBJ1-2,TRBV12-3/TRBV12-4,ASSFSGSHGYT
TRBJ2-1,TRBV29-1,SVVPSGRKQF
TRBJ2-3,TRBV5-6,ASSWWDTQY
TRBJ1-1,TRBV29-1,SVGTGGYTEAF
TRBJ1-1,TRBV5-1,ASSLNPGNTEAF
TRBJ2-1,TRBV4-1,ASSQVRTGHNEQF
TRBJ1-1,TRBV12-3/TRBV12-4,ASSLRDTSKNIEAF
TRBJ2-5,TRBV28,ASSPPGGNGKTQY
TRBJ1-1,TRBV7-9,ASSLVGDTEAF
TRBJ2-6,TRBV4-2,ASSPSPHSGANVLT
TRBJ2-1,TRBV15,ATSRGTGLPSSYNEQF
TRBJ2-5,TRBV20-1,SARSQGRQETQY
TRBJ1-6,TRBV20-1,SARDSRGGNSPLH
TRBJ2-1,TRBV11-2,ASSTRLAVYNEQF
TRBJ2-3,TRBV9,ASSVGSLAGVDTQY
TRBJ2-2,TRBV29-1,SVRQGRGTGELF
NA,TRBV9,ASSVGPIPRDSEQY
TRBJ1-4,TRBV29-1,SASGTGIPNEKLF
TRBJ2-5,TRBV3-1,ASSRTSGNLRWETQY
TRBJ2-3,TRBV7-2,ASSPRQGIYDTQY
TRBJ2-1,TRBV15,ATRMVAGVNEQF
TRBJ2-2,TRBV7-2,ASSPGKRRTGELF
TRBJ2-4,TRBV27,ASSFLPTGPKNIQY
TRBJ2-7,TRBV20-1,SARDRSEGRDEQY
TRBJ2-2,TRBV28,ASSHGLAGGGLF
TRBJ2-1,TRBV7-2,ASSRLAASNEQF
TRBJ2-1,TRBV7-2,ASSLMGDYSYDEQF
TRBJ2-3,TRBV20-1,SARGDSPDTQY
TRBJ2-1,TRBV6-6,ASTASGRASNEQF
TRBJ2-7,TRBV12-3/TRBV12-4,ASSTLTGRWGEQY
TRBJ2-7,TRBV27,ASSPREGPYEQY
TRBJ2-1,TRBV3-1,ASSQDPSGNFYNEQF
TRBJ1-1,TRBV20-1,SARGTGTMNTEAF
TRBJ1-1,TRBV20-1,SARDRLRFVGNTEAF
TRBJ2-5,TRBV20-1,SITTQY
TRBJ2-2,TRBV7-8,ASSLVDSVGELF
TRBJ2-3,TRBV27,ASSLFDPALTDTQY